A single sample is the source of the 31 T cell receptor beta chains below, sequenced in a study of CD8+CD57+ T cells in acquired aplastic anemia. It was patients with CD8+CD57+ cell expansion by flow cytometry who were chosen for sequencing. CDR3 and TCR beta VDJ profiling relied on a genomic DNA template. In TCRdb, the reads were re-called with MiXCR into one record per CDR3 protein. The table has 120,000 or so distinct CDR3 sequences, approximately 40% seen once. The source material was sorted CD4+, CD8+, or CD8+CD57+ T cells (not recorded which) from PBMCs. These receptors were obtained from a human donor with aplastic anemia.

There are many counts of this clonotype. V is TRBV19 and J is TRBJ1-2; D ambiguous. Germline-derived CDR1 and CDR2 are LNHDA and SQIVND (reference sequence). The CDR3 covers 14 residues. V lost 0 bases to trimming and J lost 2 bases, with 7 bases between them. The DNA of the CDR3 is TGTGCCAGTAGTATAGATGGAGGCAACTATGGCTACACCTTC. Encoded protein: CASSIDGGNYGYTF.

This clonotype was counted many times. In DNA, the CDR3 is TGCGCCAGCAGCCAAGTAAGAATGGAGACCCAGTACTTC. This codes for CASSQVRMETQYF. V usage is TRBV4-1 and J usage is TRBJ2-5; no firm D call. The CDR3 runs to 13 residues. Germline lookup yields CDR1 MGHRA and CDR2 YSYEKL. The germline V and J ends were trimmed by 1 base and 5 bases, with 8 bases remaining between them.

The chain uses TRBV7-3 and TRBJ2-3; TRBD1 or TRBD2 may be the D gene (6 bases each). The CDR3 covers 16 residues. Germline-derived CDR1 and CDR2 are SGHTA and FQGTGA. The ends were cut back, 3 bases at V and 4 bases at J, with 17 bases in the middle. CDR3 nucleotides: TGTGCCAGCAGCTTGAGAGGGGGGATCCCCCCAGATACGCAGTATTTT. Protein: CASSLRGGIPPDTQYF.

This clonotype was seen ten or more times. In DNA, the CDR3 is TGTGCCAGCAGACTGGACGGCTTGAGCACTGAAGCTTTCTTT. Protein: CASRLDGLSTEAFF. The chain carries TRBV6-5 and TRBJ1-1; no clear D. CDR1 is MNHEY, CDR2 SVGAGI, per germline. This CDR3 has 14 residues. Trimming stripped 6 bases from V and 4 bases from J, with 15 bases between.

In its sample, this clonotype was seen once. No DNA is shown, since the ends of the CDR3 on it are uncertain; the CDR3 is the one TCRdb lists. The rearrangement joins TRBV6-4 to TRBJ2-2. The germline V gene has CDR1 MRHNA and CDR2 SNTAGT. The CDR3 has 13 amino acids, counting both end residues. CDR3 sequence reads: CASSDLRPGSCFF.

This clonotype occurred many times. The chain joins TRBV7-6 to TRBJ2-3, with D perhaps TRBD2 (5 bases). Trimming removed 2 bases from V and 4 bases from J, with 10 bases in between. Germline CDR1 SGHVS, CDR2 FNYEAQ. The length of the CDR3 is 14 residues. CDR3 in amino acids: CASSLISGADTQYF. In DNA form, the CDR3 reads TGTGCCAGCAGCTTAATAAGCGGTGCAGATACGCAGTATTTT.

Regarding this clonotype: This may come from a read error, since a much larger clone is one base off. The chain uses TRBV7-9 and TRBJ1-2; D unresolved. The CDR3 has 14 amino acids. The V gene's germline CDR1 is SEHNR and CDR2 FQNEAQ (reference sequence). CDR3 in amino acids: CASNLGGGNYGYTF. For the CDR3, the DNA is TGTGCCAGCAACTTAGGAGGAGGGAACTATGGCTACACCTTC.

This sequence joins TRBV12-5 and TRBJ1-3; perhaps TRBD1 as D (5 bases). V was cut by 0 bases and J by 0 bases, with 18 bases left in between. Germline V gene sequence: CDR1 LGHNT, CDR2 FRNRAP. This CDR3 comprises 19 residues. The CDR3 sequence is CASGLVLGWGRTSGNTIYF. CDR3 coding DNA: TGTGCTAGTGGTTTGGTACTTGGTTGGGGCAGGACCTCTGGAAACACCATATATTTT.

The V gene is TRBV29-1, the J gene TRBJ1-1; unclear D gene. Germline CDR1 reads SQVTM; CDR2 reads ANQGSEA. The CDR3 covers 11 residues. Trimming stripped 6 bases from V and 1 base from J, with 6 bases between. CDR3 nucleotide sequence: TGCAGCGTAGACCAGAACACTGAAGCTTTCTTT. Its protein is CSVDQNTEAFF.

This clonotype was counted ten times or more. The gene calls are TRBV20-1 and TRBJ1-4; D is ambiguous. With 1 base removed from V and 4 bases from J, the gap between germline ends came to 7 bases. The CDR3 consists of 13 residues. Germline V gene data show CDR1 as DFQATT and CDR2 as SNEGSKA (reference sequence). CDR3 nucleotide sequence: TGCAGTGCTAGAGCCCAGATTAATGAAAAACTGTTTTTT. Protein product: CSARAQINEKLFF.

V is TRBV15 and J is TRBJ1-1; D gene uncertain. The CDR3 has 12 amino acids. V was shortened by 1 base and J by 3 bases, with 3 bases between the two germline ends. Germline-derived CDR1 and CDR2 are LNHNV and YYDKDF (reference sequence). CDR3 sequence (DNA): TGTGCCACCAGCAGAGGTTACACTGAAGCTTTCTTT. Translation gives CATSRGYTEAFF.

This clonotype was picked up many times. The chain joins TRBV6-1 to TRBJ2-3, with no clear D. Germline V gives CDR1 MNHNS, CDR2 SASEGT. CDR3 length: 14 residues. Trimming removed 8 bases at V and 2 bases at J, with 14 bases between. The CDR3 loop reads CASRHALTTDTQYF. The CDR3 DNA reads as TGTGCCAGCCGTCATGCACTTACCACAGATACGCAGTATTTT.

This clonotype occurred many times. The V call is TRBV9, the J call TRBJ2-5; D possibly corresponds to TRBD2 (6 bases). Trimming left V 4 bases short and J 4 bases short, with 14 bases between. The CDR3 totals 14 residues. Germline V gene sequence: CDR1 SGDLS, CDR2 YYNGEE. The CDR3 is CASSTTPGGETQYF. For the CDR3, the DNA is TGTGCCAGCAGCACCACACCCGGGGGAGAGACCCAGTACTTC.

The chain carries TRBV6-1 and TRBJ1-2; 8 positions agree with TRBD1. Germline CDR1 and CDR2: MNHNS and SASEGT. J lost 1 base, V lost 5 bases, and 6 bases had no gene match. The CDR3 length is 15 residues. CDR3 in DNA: TGTGCCAGCAGTCATGGACAGGGAGATAACTATGGCTACACCTTC. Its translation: CASSHGQGDNYGYTF.

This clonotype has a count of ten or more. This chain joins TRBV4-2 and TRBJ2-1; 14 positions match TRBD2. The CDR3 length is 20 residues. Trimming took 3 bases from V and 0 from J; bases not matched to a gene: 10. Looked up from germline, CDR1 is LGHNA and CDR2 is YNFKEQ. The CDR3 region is CASSQWRGLAGAHSYNEQFF. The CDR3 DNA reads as TGTGCCAGCAGCCAGTGGAGGGGACTAGCGGGGGCCCACTCCTACAATGAGCAGTTCTTC.

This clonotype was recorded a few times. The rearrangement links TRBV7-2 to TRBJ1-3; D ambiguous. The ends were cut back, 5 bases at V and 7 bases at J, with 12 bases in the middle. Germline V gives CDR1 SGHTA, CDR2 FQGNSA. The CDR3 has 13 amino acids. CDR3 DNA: TGTGCCAGCAGCGCACCCCCCGGGAACACCATATATTTT. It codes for CASSAPPGNTIYF.

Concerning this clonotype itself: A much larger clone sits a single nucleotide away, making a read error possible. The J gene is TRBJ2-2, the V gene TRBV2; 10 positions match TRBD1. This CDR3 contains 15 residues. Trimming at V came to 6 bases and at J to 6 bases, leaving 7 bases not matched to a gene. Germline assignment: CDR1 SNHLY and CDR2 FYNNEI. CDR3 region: CASSVATGGPGELFF. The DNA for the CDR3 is TGTGCCAGCAGCGTAGCGACAGGGGGCCCCGGGGAGCTGTTTTTT.

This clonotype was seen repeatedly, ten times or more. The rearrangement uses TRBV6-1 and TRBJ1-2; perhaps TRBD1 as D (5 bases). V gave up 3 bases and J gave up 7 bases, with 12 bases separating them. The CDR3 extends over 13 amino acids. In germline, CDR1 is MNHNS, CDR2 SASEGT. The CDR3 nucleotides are TGTGCCAGCAGTGACCCCGGGGCGGCTGGCTACACCTTC. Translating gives CASSDPGAAGYTF.

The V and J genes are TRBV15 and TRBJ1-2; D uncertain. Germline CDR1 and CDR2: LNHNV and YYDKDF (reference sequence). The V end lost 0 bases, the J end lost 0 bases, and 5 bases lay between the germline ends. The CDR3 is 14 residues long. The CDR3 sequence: CATSRDRSNYGYTF. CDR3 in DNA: TGTGCCACCAGCAGAGACAGATCTAACTATGGCTACACCTTC.

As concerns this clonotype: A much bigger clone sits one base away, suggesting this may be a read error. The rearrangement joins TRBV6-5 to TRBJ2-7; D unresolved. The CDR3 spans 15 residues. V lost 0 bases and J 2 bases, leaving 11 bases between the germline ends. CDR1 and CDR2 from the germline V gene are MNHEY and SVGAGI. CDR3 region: CASSYSYNSPYEQYV. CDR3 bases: TGTGCCAGCAGTTACTCTTACAATAGTCCCTACGAGCAGTACGTC.

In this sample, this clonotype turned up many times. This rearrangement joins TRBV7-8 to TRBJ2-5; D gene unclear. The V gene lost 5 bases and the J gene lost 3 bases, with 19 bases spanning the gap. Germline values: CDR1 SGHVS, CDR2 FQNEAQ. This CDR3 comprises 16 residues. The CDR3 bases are TGTGCCAGCAGCCTCAACCTTCGGGTTAGGGAAGAGACCCAGTACTTC. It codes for CASSLNLRVREETQYF.

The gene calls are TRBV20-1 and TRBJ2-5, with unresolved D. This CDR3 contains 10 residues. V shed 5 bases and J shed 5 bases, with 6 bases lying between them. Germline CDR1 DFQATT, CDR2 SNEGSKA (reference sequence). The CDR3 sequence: CSAAYETQYF. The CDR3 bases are TGCAGTGCTGCCTACGAGACCCAGTACTTC.

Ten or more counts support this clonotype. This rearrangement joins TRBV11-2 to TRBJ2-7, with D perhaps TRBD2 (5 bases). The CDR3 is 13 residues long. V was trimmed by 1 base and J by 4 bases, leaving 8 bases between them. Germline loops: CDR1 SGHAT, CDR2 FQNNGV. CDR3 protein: CASSLVVAYEQYV. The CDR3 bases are TGTGCCAGCAGCTTAGTAGTAGCGTACGAGCAGTACGTC.

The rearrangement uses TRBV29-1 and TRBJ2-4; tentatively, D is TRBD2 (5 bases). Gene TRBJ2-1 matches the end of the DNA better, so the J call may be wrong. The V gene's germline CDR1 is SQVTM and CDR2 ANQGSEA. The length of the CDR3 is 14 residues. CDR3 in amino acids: CSVERPAVGNEQFF. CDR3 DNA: TGCAGCGTTGAACGGCCAGCGGTGGGCAATGAGCAGTTCTTC.

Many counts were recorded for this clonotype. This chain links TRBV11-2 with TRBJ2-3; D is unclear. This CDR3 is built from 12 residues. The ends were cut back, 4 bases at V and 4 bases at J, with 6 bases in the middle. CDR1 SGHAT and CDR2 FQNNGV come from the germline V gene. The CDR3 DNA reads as TGTGCCAGCAGCTCTAGGGCAGATACGCAGTATTTT. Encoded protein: CASSSRADTQYF.

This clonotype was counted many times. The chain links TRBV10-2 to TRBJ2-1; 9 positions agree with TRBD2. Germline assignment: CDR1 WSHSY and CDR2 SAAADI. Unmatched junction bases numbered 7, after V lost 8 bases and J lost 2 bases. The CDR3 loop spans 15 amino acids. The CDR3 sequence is CASSSGGGAYNEQFF. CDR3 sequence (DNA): TGCGCCAGCTCTAGTGGCGGGGGGGCCTACAATGAGCAGTTCTTC.

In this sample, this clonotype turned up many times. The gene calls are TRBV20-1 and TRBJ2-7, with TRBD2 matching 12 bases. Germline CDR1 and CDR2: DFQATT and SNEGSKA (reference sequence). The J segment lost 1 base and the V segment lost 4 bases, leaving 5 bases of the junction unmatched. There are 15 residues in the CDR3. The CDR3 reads CSATELAGGSYEQYF. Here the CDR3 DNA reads TGCAGTGCTACCGAACTAGCGGGGGGTTCCTACGAGCAGTACTTC.

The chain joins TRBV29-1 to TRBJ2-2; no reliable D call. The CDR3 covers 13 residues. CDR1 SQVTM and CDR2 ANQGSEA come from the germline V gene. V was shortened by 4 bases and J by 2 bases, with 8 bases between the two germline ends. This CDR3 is CSVVGENTGELFF. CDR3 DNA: TGCAGCGTTGTAGGTGAAAACACCGGGGAGCTGTTTTTT.

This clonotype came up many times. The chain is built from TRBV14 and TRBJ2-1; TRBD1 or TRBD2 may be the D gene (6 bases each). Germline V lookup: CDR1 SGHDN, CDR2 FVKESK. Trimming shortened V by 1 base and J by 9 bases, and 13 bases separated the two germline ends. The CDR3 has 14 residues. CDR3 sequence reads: CASSQARGQGEQFF. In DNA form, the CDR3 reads TGTGCCAGCAGCCAAGCCCGGGGGCAGGGTGAGCAGTTCTTC.

In DNA form, the CDR3 reads TGTGCCAGCAGTTTGAGAAGCACAACAAATCAGCCCCAGCATTTT. Amino acid sequence: CASSLRSTTNQPQHF. This chain links TRBV27 with TRBJ1-5; D call uncertain. Germline CDR1 is MNHEY and CDR2 is SMNVEV (reference sequence). The CDR3 has 15 amino acids. Trimming took off 3 bases at V and 4 bases at J, with 13 bases between the two ends.

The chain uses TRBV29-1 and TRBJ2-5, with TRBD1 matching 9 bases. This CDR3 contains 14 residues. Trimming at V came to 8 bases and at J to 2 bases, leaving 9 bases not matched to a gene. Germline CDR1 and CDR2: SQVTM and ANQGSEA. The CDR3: CSLSGQGRQETQYF. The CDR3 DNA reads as TGCAGCTTATCTGGACAGGGGAGGCAAGAGACCCAGTACTTC.